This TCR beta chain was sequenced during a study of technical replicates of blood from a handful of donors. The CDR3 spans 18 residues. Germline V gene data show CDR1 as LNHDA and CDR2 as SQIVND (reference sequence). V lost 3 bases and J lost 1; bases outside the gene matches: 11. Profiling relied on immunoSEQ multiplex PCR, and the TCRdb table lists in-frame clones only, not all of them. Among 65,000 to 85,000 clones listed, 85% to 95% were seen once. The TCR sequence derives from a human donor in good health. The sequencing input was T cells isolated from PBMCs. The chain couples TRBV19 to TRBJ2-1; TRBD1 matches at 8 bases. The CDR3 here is CASSMFRGLGGSYNEQFF. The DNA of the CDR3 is TGTGCCAGTAGTATGTTCAGGGGGCTGGGCGGTTCCTACAATGAGCAGTTCTTC.